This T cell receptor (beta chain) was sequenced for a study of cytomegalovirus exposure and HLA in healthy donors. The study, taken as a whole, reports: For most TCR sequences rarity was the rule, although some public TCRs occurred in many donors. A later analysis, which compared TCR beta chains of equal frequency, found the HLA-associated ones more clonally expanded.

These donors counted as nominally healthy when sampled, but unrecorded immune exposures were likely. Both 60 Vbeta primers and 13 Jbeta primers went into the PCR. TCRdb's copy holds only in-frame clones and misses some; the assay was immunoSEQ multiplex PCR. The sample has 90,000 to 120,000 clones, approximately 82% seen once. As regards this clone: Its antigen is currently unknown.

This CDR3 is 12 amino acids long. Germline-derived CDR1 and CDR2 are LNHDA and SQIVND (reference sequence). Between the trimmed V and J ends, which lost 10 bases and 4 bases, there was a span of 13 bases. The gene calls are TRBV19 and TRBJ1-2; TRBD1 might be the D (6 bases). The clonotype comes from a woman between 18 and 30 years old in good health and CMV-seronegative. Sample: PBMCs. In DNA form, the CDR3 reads TGTGCCACACAACAGGGTTCCTATGGCTACACCTTC. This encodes CATQQGSYGYTF.